The text below deals with one TCR beta chain. Produced via immunoSEQ multiplex PCR; TCRdb's table is partial and in-frame only. This table has over 300,000 clones, 80% to 90% appearing once. These data originate in a study of blood T cell repertoires in COVID-19. Germline CDR1 is SGHAT and CDR2 is FQNNGV. The CDR3 spans 14 residues. V dropped 2 bases and J dropped 2 bases, with 9 bases sitting between them. The TCR was taken from a man between 25 and 39 years old who had recovered from COVID-19. Sequenced sample: PBMCs or T cells enriched from blood (not recorded which). The V gene is TRBV11-2, the J gene TRBJ1-1; D is possibly TRBD1 (6 bases). The CDR3 nucleotides are TGTGCCAGCAGCTTAACCAGGGGAAACACTGAAGCTTTCTTT. Residues: CASSLTRGNTEAFF. Full variable domain (outside the CDR3, taken from reference TRBV11-2 and TRBJ1-1): EAGVAQSPRYKIIEKRQSVAFWCNPISGHATLYWYQQILGQGPKLLIQFQNNGVVDDSQLPKDRFSAERLKGVDSTLKIQPAKLEDSAVYLCASSLTRGNTEAFFGQGTRLTVV.